The subject of this entry is one T cell receptor (beta chain). Its matching antigen is unknown. These data come from a study of T cell responses to AZD1222 COVID-19 vaccine. The repertoire was sequenced with immunoSEQ multiplex PCR; TCRdb's copy has only in-frame clones and lacks some. The sample lists approximately 130,000 clones, roughly 93% occurring once. The germline V gene has CDR1 SGHAT and CDR2 FQNNGV. This CDR3 is built from 16 residues. The germline V and J ends were trimmed by 1 base and 3 bases, with 15 bases remaining between them. Study results and limitations: Researchers took repertoire samples only after the peak T cell response had come. Spike-wide vaccine-associated CD4 TCRs dominated at 160-218 and 743-854. Among spike-specific TCRs, nearly half reportedly target unmutated variant regions.

The chain combines TRBV11-2 with TRBJ1-2; D is ambiguous. This sample comprised peripheral blood, obtained on day 0 of AZD1222 vaccination. The sequence was obtained from an adult in good health. The CDR3 loop reads CASSLGRARADYGYTF. The CDR3 nucleotides are TGTGCCAGCAGCTTAGGTCGCGCCCGAGCGGACTATGGCTACACCTTC.